The 5 T cell receptor beta chains reported below all come from one sample, sequenced in a study of cytomegalovirus exposure and HLA in healthy donors. The table came from immunoSEQ multiplex PCR; TCRdb's copy has only in-frame clones and leaves some out. The sample shows 95,000 to 150,000 clones, approximately 94% of them seen only once. The sequencing sample was made of PBMCs. Every receptor here comes from a woman aged 18 to 35 in good health and CMV-seronegative.

This clone was counted once. The chain recombines TRBV9 with TRBJ1-2; D possibly corresponds to TRBD1 (6 bases). The ends were cut back, 7 bases at V and 4 bases at J, with 8 bases in the middle. The CDR3 loop spans 11 amino acids. CDR1 SGDLS and CDR2 YYNGEE come from the germline V gene. The CDR3 DNA sequence: TGTGCCAGCGGGGGCTCCTATGGCTACACCTTC. It codes for CASGGSYGYTF.

The chain employs TRBV30 and TRBJ1-1, with D hard to call. Trimming left V 6 bases short and J 4 bases short, with 12 bases between. The CDR3 extends over 12 amino acids. The germline V gene has CDR1 GTSNPN and CDR2 SVGIG (reference sequence). Here the CDR3 reads CACQLGGTEAFF. The CDR3 nucleotides are TGTGCCTGTCAACTGGGAGGCACTGAAGCTTTCTTT.

This clone appeared a few times. In DNA form, the CDR3 reads TGTGCCAGCAGATCAGTGCAGGGGAGCCACGAGCAGTACTTC. It codes for CASRSVQGSHEQYF. The rearrangement uses TRBV7-2 and TRBJ2-7; tentatively, D is TRBD1 (6 bases). The CDR3 runs 14 residues. V was clipped by 6 bases and J by 5 bases, with 17 bases between them. The germline V gene encodes CDR1 SGHTA and CDR2 FQGNSA. The full variable domain, with the rest looked up from reference TRBV7-2 and TRBJ2-7, is GAGVSQSPSNKVTEKGKDVELRCDPISGHTALYWYRQSLGQGLEFLIYFQGNSAPDKSGLPSDRFSAERTGGSVSTLTIQRTQQEDSAVYLCASRSVQGSHEQYFGPGTRLTVT.

The rearrangement links TRBV9 to TRBJ1-4; D gene uncertain. Trimming pared 0 bases from V and 4 bases from J, leaving 10 bases between. CDR3 length: 15 amino acids. Germline CDR1 reads SGDLS; CDR2 reads YYNGEE. The CDR3 coding sequence is TGTGCCAGCAGCGTAGGCTATCTATTTAATGAAAAACTGTTTTTT. Protein sequence: CASSVGYLFNEKLFF.

J is TRBJ2-3 and V is TRBV6-5; 7 bases map to TRBD1. Unmatched junction bases numbered 6, after V lost 5 bases and J lost 1 base. The CDR3 loop spans 15 amino acids. Germline assignment: CDR1 MNHEY and CDR2 SVGAGI. The CDR3 protein is CASSQQGIGTDTQYF. The CDR3 bases are TGTGCCAGCAGTCAACAGGGGATAGGCACAGATACGCAGTATTTT.